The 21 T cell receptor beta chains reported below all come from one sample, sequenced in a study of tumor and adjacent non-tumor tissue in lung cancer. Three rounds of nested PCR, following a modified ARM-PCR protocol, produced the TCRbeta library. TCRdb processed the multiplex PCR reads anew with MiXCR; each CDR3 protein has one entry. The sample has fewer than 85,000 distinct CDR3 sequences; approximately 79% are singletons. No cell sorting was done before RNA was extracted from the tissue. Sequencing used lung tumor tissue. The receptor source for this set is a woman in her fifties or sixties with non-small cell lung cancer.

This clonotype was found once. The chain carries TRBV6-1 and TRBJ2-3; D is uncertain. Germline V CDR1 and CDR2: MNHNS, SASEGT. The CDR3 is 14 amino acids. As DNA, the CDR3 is TGTGACAGTTTACACTCACCTCTCACAGATACGCAGTATTTT. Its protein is CDSLHSPLTDTQYF.

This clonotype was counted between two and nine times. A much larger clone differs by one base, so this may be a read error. DNA of the CDR3: TGTGCCAGCGGCTTGGGAGGGGATACGCAGTATTTT. Protein sequence: CASGLGGDTQYF. V gene TRBV5-4 combines with J gene TRBJ2-3; 7 bases are shared with TRBD2. Germline V gene lookup returns CDR1 SGHNT and CDR2 YYREEE (reference sequence). This CDR3 region has 12 residues.

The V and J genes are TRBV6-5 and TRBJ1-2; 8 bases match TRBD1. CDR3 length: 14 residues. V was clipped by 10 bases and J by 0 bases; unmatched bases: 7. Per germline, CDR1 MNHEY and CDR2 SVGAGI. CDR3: CANRDRRSNYGYTF. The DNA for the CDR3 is TGTGCCAACCGGGACAGGCGCTCTAACTATGGCTACACCTTC.

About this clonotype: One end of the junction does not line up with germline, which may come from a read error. The CDR3 is CASSYSWGSTYTQYF. The DNA for the CDR3 is TGTGCCAGCAGCTACTCGTGGGGGAGTACATATACGCAGTATTTT. The chain has TRBV6-5 and TRBJ2-3; TRBD1 or TRBD2 may be the D gene (5 bases each). Germline V gene lookup returns CDR1 MNHEY and CDR2 SVGAGI. CDR3 length: 15 amino acids.

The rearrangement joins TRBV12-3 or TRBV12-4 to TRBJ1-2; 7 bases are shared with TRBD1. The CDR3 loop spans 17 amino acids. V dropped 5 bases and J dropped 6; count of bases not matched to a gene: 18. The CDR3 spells CASSLRTGGAGADGYTF. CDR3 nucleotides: TGTGCCAGCAGTCTACGGACAGGCGGAGCCGGGGCAGATGGCTACACCTTC.

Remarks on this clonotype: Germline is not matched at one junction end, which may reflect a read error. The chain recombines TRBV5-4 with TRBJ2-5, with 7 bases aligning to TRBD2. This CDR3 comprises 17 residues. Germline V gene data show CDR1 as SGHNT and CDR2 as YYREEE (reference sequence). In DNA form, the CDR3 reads TGTGCCAGCAGCTCCGGGACTACCGGGAACCTACAAGAGACACAGTGCTTC. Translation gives CASSSGTTGNLQETQCF.

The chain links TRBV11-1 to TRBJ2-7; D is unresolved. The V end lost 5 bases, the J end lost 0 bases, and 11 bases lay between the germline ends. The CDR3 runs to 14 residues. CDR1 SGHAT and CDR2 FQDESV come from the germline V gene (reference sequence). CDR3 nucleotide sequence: TGTGCCAGCAGCCACCCGGGCAGCTCCTACGAGCAGTACTTC. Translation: CASSHPGSSYEQYF.

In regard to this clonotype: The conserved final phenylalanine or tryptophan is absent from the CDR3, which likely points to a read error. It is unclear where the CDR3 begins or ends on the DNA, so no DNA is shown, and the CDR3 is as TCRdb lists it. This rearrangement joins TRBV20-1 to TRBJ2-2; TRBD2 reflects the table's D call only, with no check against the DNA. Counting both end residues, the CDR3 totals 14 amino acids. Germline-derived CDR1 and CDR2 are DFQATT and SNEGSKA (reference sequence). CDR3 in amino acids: CSARGAGVHGELFL.

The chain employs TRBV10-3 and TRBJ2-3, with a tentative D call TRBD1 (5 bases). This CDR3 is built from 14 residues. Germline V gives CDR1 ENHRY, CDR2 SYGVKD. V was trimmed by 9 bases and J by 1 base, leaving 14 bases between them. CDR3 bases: TGTGCCATGAACTCGACGACAGGCACAGATACGCAGTATTTT. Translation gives CAMNSTTGTDTQYF.

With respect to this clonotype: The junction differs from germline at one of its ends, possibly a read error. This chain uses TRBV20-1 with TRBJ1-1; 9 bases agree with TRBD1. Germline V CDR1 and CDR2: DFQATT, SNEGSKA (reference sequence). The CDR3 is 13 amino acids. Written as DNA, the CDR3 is TGCAATGCCAGCGGACAGGGGCGCACTGTAGCTTTCTTT. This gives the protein CNASGQGRTVAFF.

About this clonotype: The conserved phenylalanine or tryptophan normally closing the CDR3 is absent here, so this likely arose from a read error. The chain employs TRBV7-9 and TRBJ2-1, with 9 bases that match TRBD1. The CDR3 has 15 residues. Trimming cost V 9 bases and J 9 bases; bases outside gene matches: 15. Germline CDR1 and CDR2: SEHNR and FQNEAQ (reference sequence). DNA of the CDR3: TGTGCCAGTAGCCCCCCCACAGGGGGCACGAGTGAGCAGTTCTTA. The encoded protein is CASSPPTGGTSEQFL.

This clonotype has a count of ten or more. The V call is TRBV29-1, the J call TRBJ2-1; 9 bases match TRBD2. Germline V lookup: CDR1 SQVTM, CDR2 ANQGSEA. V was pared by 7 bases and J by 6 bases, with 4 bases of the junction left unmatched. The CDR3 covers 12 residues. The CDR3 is CSGAGGPNEQFF. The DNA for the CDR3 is TGCAGCGGAGCGGGAGGACCCAATGAGCAGTTCTTC.

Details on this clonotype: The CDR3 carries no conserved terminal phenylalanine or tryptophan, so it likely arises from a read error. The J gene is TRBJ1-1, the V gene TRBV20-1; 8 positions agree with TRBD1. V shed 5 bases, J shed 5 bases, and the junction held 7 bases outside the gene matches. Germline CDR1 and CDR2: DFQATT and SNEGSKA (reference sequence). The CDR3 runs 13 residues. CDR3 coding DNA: TGCAGTGCTTGGACAGGGTGGGGAACTGAAGCTTTCCTT. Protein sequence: CSAWTGWGTEAFL.

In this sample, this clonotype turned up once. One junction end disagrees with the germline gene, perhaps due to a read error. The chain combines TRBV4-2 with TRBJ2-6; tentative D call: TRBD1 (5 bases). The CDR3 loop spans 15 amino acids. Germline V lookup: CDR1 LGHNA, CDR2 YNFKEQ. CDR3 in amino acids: CASSQSSSGAIVLTF. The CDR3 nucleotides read TGTGCCAGCAGCCAGTCGAGCTCTGGGGCCATCGTCCTGACTTTC.

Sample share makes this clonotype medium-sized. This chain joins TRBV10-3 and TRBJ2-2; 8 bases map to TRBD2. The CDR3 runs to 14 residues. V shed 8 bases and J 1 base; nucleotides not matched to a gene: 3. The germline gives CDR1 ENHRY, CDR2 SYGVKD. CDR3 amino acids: CAIGTSGNTGELFF. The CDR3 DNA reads TGTGCCATCGGAACTAGCGGGAACACCGGGGAGCTGTTTTTT.

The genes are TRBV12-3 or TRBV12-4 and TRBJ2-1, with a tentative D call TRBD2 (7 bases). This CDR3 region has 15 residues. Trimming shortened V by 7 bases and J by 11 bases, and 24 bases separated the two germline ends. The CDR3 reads CASNPNRGGGNKQFF. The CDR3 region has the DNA TGTGCCAGCAATCCAAACCGGGGAGGGGGGAATAAGCAGTTCTTC.

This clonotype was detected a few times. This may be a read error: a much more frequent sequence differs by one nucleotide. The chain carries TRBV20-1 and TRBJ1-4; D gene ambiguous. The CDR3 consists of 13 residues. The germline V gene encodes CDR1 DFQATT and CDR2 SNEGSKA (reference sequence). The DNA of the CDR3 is TGCAGTGCTAGTGTCGGGCATGGTGAAAGACTGTTTTTT. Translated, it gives CSASVGHGERLFF.

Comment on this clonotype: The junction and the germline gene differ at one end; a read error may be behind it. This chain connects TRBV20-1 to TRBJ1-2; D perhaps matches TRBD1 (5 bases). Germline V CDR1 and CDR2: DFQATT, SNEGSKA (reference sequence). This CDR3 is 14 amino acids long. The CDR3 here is CSAPPRPGVTGYTF. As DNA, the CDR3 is TGCAGTGCGCCCCCGAGACCGGGGGTTACTGGCTACACATTC.

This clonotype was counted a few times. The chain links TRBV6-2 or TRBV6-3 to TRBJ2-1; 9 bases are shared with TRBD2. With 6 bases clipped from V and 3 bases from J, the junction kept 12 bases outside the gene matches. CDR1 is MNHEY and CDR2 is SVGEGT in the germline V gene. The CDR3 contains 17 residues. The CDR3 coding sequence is TGTGCCAGCAGGTCCCCGTATAGCGGGAGCGACTACAATGAGCAGTTCTTC. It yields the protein CASRSPYSGSDYNEQFF.

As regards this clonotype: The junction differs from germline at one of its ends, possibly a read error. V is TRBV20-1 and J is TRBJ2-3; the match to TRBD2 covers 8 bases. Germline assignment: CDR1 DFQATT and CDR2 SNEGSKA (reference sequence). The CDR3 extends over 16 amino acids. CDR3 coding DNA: TGCAGTGCTAGAGGCGTGGTAGCGGGGCTCACAGATATGCAGTTTTTT. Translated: CSARGVVAGLTDMQFF.

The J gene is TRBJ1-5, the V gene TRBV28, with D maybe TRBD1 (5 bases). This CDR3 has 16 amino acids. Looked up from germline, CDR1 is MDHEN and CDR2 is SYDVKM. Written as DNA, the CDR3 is TGTGTCAGTAGTTTGGTAGGGGCAGGTAGCAATCAGCCCCAGCATTTT. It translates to CVSSLVGAGSNQPQHF. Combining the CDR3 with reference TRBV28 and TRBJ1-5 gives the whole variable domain DVKVTQSSRYLVKRTGEKVFLECVQDMDHENMFWYRQDPGLGLRLIYFSYDVKMKEKGDIPEGYSVSREKKERFSLILESASTNQTSMYLCVSSLVGAGSNQPQHFGDGTRLSIL.